The 3 T cell receptor beta chains given below trace back to one sample, sequenced in a study of early T cells in non-severe SARS-CoV-2 infection. TCRdb ran MiXCR on the 5' RACE reads and lists one entry per CDR3 protein. Among roughly 62,000 distinct CDR3 sequences listed, roughly 7.7% were seen once. Material for sequencing was whole blood. The source is an adult who was a healthcare worker with PCR-confirmed SARS-CoV-2 infection or an uninfected control (not recorded which).

The table lists this clonotype with many counts. V gene TRBV7-9 combines with J gene TRBJ1-2; D call uncertain. Germline assignment: CDR1 SEHNR and CDR2 FQNEAQ (reference sequence). Trimming took off 7 bases at V and 5 bases at J, with 11 bases between the two ends. The CDR3 totals 12 residues. The CDR3: CASTLSGYGYTF. As DNA, the CDR3 is TGTGCCAGCACCCTTAGCGGATATGGCTACACCTTC.

The chain combines TRBV7-6 with TRBJ2-3; D may be TRBD2 (5 bases). Germline V gives CDR1 SGHVS, CDR2 FNYEAQ. This CDR3 comprises 14 residues. V was shortened by 5 bases and J by 5 bases, with 14 bases between the two germline ends. This chain's CDR3 is CASSPQAAGDTQYF. The CDR3 nucleotides read TGTGCCAGCAGCCCCCAGGCGGCGGGAGATACGCAGTATTTT.

This chain connects TRBV12-3 or TRBV12-4 to TRBJ1-1; D call uncertain. Between the trimmed V and J ends, which lost 3 bases and 1 base, there was a span of 6 bases. The CDR3 sequence is 13 residues long. The CDR3 sequence is CASSLTENTEAFF. As DNA, the CDR3 is TGTGCCAGCAGTTTGACGGAGAACACTGAAGCTTTCTTT.